The rows below give T cell receptor beta chains drawn from one sample of a study of long-term antiretroviral therapy in people with HIV. Data came from immunoSEQ multiplex PCR; TCRdb stores just in-frame clones and leaves some out. The repertoire includes about 10,000 clones, roughly four fifths of them detected once, and under 15% sits in the top ten. Sequenced here: unsorted PBMCs, sampled 1.2 years after starting antiretroviral therapy. The receptors stem from a man aged 35 to 55 with HIV. The CDR3 runs from the conserved cysteine through the conserved F or W.

TRBV21-1,CASSRDRATFGYTF
TRBV28,CASSPSGFRQPQHF
TRBV10-1,CASSRGLEQFF
TRBV5-1,CASSLGTGFQETQYF
TRBV7-2,CASSLAGGAYEQYF
TRBV10-2,CASKWQADQPQHF
TRBV4-3,CASSQDGATNEKLFF
TRBV11-2,CASSNRGLQETQYF
TRBV19,CASSPTGANVLTF
TRBV9,CASSPRTDEKLFF
TRBV4-3,CASSQERGIGSPLHF
TRBV5-5,CASGLGGDQPQHF
TRBV5-1,CASSLENRGPYEQYF
TRBV2,CASRLGEKLFF
TRBV7-2,CASSLDGVAGRF
TRBV19,CASSRSQGNEQFF
TRBV19,CASHSSTGTNQPQHF
TRBV7-2,CASSLVPGWNQPQHF
TRBV9,CASSVLWDSYNEQFF
TRBV7-9,CASSLKPEAFF
TRBV27,CASSPTESYEQYF
TRBV19,CASSTNQETQYF
TRBV30,CAWTRTGVNTEAFF
TRBV6-5,CASSYRDAYEQYF
TRBV5-1,CASSFKGNDSPLHF
TRBV7-6,CASSLGLPGQGDEQYF
TRBV28,CASSPTGQGHGYTF
TRBV12-5,CASGLALMGQPHYGYTF
TRBV9,CASSPAGDGYTF
TRBV27,CASSPMDRGSNQPQHF
TRBV2,CASSIPGHATDTQYF
TRBV7-2,CASSPAGRGYGYTF
TRBV27,CASSFETVNSPLHF
TRBV6-1,CASSEAPGAEYGYTF
TRBV29-1,CSVTGVGEQYF
TRBV4-3,CASSQAGTSGRTDTQYF
TRBV7-3,CASSPDSGTAFF